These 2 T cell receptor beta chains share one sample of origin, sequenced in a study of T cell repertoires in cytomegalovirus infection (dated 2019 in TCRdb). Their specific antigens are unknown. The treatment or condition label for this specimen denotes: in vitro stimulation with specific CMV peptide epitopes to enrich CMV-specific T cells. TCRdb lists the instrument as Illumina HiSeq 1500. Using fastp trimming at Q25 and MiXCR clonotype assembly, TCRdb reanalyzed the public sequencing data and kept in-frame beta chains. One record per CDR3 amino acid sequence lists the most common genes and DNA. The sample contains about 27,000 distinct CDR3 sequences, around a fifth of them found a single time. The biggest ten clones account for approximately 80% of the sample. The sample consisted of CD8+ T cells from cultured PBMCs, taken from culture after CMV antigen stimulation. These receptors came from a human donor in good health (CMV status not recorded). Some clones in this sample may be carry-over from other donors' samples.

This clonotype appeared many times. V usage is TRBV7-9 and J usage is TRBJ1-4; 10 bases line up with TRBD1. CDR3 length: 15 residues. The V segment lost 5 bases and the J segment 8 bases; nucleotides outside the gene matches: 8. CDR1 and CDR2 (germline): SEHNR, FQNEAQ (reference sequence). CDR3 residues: CASSRSRTGGEKLFF. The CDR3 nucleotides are TGTGCCAGCAGCCGCAGCAGGACAGGGGGGGAAAAACTGTTTTTT.

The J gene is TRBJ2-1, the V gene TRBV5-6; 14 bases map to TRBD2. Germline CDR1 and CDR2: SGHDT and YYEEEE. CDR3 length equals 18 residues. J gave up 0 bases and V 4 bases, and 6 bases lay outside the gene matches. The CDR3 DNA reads TGTGCCAGCAGCAGACTAGCGGGAGGGCTAGTCTCCTACAATGAGCAGTTCTTC. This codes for CASSRLAGGLVSYNEQFF.